What follows is one TCR beta chain and its context. This entry is derived from a study of T cell changes during pregnancy in multiple sclerosis. Assay used: immunoSEQ multiplex PCR; TCRdb lists only in-frame clones, some missing. The table records 25,000 to 30,000 clones, approximately 81% of them present only once. The sequences come from CD8+ T cells from peripheral blood mononuclear cells, collected after pregnancy. The receptor comes from a female donor with multiple sclerosis, enrolled in a pregnancy study.

CDR3 sequence reads: CASSEQGGEQYF. For the CDR3, the DNA is TGTGCCAGCAGCGAACAGGGTGGCGAGCAGTACTTC. This chain uses TRBV9 with TRBJ2-7; D is perhaps TRBD1 (6 bases). Per the germline V gene, CDR1 is SGDLS and CDR2 is YYNGEE. CDR3 length equals 12 residues. Trimming stripped 3 bases from V and 6 bases from J, with 10 bases between.